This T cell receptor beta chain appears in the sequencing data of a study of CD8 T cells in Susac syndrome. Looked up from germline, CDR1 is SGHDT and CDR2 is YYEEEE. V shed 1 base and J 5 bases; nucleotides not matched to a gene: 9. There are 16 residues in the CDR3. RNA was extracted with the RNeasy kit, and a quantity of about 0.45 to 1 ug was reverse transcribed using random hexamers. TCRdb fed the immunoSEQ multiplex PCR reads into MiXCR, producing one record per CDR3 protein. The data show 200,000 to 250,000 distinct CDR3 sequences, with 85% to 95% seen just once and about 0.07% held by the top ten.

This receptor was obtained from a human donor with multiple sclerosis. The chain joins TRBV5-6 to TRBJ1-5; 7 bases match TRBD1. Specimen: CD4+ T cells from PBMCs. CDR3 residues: CASSLSIGTADQPQHF. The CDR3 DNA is TGTGCCAGCAGCTTGTCCATCGGGACAGCCGATCAGCCCCAGCATTTT.